This entry lists 22 T cell receptor beta chains sequenced from one sample in a study of T-cell reconstitution after alpha-beta-depleted transplantation in children. Unique molecular identifiers were built into the TCRbeta library. A single record per CDR3 protein comes from TCRdb applying MiXCR to the PCR reads. The top ten hold about 2.4% of the sample, which has roughly 220,000 distinct CDR3 sequences, around 13% seen once. The sequencing used PBMCs from the stem cell graft donor, collected from the stem cell graft. These receptors all come from a human donor who donated a stem cell graft to a child with acute lymphoblastic leukemia.

There are many counts of this clonotype. The V call is TRBV7-2, the J call TRBJ2-1; 13 bases are shared with TRBD2. After removal of 5 bases from V and 5 bases from J, the junction contained 6 bases not matched to a gene. This CDR3 has 16 residues. Germline V gene sequence: CDR1 SGHTA, CDR2 FQGNSA. DNA for the CDR3: TGTGCCAGCAGCCCACTAGCGGGGGGGCCGAACAATGAGCAGTTCTTC. It encodes CASSPLAGGPNNEQFF.

This clonotype was observed at least ten times. The rearrangement uses TRBV9 and TRBJ2-5; TRBD2 might be the D (6 bases). Germline V gene sequence: CDR1 SGDLS, CDR2 YYNGEE. V was clipped by 6 bases and J by 1 base, with 25 bases between them. CDR3 length: 18 amino acids. The CDR3 protein is CASTRSQRAAPLQETQYF. The CDR3 DNA reads as TGTGCCAGCACACGTAGCCAGCGGGCGGCACCCCTCCAAGAGACCCAGTACTTC. The variable domain in full, completed from reference TRBV9 and TRBJ2-5, reads DSGVTQTPKHLITATGQRVTLRCSPRSGDLSVYWYQQSLDQGLQFLIQYYNGEERAKGNILERFSAQQFPDLHSELNLSSLELGDSALYFCASTRSQRAAPLQETQYFGPGTRLLVL.

In this sample, this clonotype turned up many times. The J gene is TRBJ2-3, the V gene TRBV9; D might be TRBD2 (5 bases). CDR1 SGDLS and CDR2 YYNGEE come from the germline V gene. The V gene lost 7 bases and the J gene lost 2 bases, with 20 bases spanning the gap. This CDR3 has 16 amino acids. The CDR3 DNA reads as TGTGCCAGCGGGGTCTCGATTAGCGCCTACACAGATACGCAGTATTTT. It specifies CASGVSISAYTDTQYF.

This clonotype was seen repeatedly, ten times or more. One end of the junction is discordant with germline, which a read error may explain. The chain links TRBV25-1 to TRBJ1-6, with 8 bases matching TRBD1. CDR1 is MGHDK and CDR2 is SYGVNS in the germline V gene. This CDR3 region has 17 residues. DNA for the CDR3: TGTGCCAGCGGTGACAGGGGATCAAGGGGTTATAATTCACCCCTCCACTTT. Protein product: CASGDRGSRGYNSPLHF.

This clonotype was observed many times. The chain carries TRBV20-1 and TRBJ2-7, with 12 bases identical to TRBD2. In germline, CDR1 is DFQATT, CDR2 SNEGSKA (reference sequence). The length of the CDR3 is 17 residues. The V gene end was trimmed by 6 bases and the J gene end by 0 bases; junction bases not matched to a gene: 12. The CDR3: CSAEPGLAGHDSYEQYF. As DNA, the CDR3 is TGCAGTGCAGAACCGGGACTAGCGGGCCACGACTCCTACGAGCAGTACTTC.

This clonotype was seen repeatedly, ten times or more. This chain uses TRBV28 with TRBJ2-7, with D unclear. The ends were cut back, 6 bases at V and 6 bases at J, with 18 bases in the middle. The CDR3 loop spans 14 amino acids. The germline CDR1 and CDR2 sequences are MDHEN and SYDVKM. The CDR3 nucleotides read TGTGCCAGCAGCCCACTGGGTCCGAGTGGCGAGCAGTACTTC. Translated: CASSPLGPSGEQYF.

Only a few counts were recorded for this clonotype. The chain joins TRBV5-6 to TRBJ2-5; tentative D call: TRBD1 (6 bases). CDR3 length: 15 amino acids. CDR1 is SGHDT and CDR2 is YYEEEE in the germline V gene. V was trimmed by 3 bases and J by 4 bases, leaving 16 bases between them. The CDR3 region has the DNA TGTGCCAGCAGCTCATTACAGGGTCCTTCAGAGACCCAGTACTTC. Its protein product is CASSSLQGPSETQYF.

This clonotype was detected ten times or more. V and J are TRBV28 and TRBJ1-2, with D perhaps matching TRBD1 (5 bases). Deletions cut 1 base from V and 4 bases from J, with 13 bases between. Germline V gene sequence: CDR1 MDHEN, CDR2 SYDVKM. There are 15 residues in the CDR3. CDR3 coding DNA: TGTGCCAGCAGTTTATTGGGGGGAGCCTCCTATGGCTACACCTTC. Translating gives CASSLLGGASYGYTF.

The sample holds many counts of this clonotype. The chain has TRBV18 and TRBJ2-1; 11 bases are a match to TRBD2. J lost 9 bases, V lost 3 bases, and 7 bases had no gene match. The CDR3 consists of 15 residues. Germline CDR1 KGHSH, CDR2 LQKENI. The CDR3, as DNA: TGTGCCAGCTCACCTGTCGGGACTAGCGGAGCTGAGCAGTTCTTC. It is translated as CASSPVGTSGAEQFF.

In this sample, this clonotype turned up many times. The chain joins TRBV12-3 or TRBV12-4 to TRBJ2-5; the D gene is possibly TRBD1 (7 bases). V dropped 6 bases and J dropped 5 bases, with 16 bases sitting between them. The CDR3 runs to 14 residues. This CDR3 is CASRRQGGRETQYF. The CDR3 region has the DNA TGTGCCAGCAGGAGACAGGGAGGAAGGGAGACCCAGTACTTC.

This clonotype was detected ten times or more. The chain links TRBV27 to TRBJ2-1; D perhaps matches TRBD2 (6 bases). CDR3 length equals 14 residues. Germline V gives CDR1 MNHEY, CDR2 SMNVEV (reference sequence). Trimming removed 6 bases from V and 2 bases from J, with 11 bases in between. CDR3 nucleotides: TGTGCCAGCAGGCGTAGCGGAGCCTACAATGAGCAGTTCTTC. It translates to CASRRSGAYNEQFF.

This clonotype occurred many times. V is TRBV6-5 and J is TRBJ1-6; 8 bases fit TRBD1. Germline V lookup: CDR1 MNHEY, CDR2 SVGAGI. CDR3 length: 15 residues. Trimming took 4 bases from V and 7 from J; bases not matched to a gene: 6. CDR3 sequence reads: CASSSPGGRNSPLHF. The CDR3 DNA follows: TGTGCCAGCAGTTCACCAGGGGGCAGGAATTCACCCCTCCACTTT.

This clonotype was counted ten times or more. The chain couples TRBV29-1 to TRBJ2-1; D perhaps matches TRBD1 (5 bases). CDR1 and CDR2 from the germline V gene are SQVTM and ANQGSEA. V was pared by 8 bases and J by 0 bases, with 14 bases between. The CDR3 consists of 14 residues. DNA for the CDR3: TGCAGCACCCAGGGTTCCAGCTCCTACAATGAGCAGTTCTTC. It codes for CSTQGSSSYNEQFF.

This clonotype was observed a few times. The V gene is TRBV30, the J gene TRBJ2-5, with D tentatively TRBD1 (5 bases). CDR3 length: 12 residues. Deletions cut 1 base from V and 6 bases from J, with 9 bases between. In germline, CDR1 is GTSNPN, CDR2 SVGIG (reference sequence). The DNA for the CDR3 is TGTGCCTGGAGTGGCCAGGGCCAGACCCAGTACTTC. It is translated as CAWSGQGQTQYF.

This clonotype came up many times. The chain uses TRBV10-3 and TRBJ1-1; D is perhaps TRBD1 (6 bases). CDR3 length equals 14 residues. Trimming removed 7 bases at V and 5 bases at J, with 17 bases between. CDR1 is ENHRY, CDR2 SYGVKD, per germline. CDR3 residues: CAIKMGGRGTEAFF. The CDR3 nucleotides are TGTGCCATCAAGATGGGGGGGCGAGGGACTGAAGCTTTCTTT.

This clonotype has a count of ten or more. The CDR3 DNA reads TGCAGTGCTAGAGATAGGGAGGGCTCCTATAATTCACCCCTCCACTTT. Its protein is CSARDREGSYNSPLHF. The chain combines TRBV20-1 with TRBJ1-6, with D hard to call. This CDR3 spans 16 amino acids. Trimming stripped 0 bases from V and 0 bases from J, with 9 bases between. Germline lookup yields CDR1 DFQATT and CDR2 SNEGSKA (reference sequence).

The sample holds many counts of this clonotype. The rearrangement links TRBV20-1 to TRBJ2-7; 9 bases are shared with TRBD1. The CDR3 is 14 residues long. V lost 3 bases, J lost 4 bases, and 7 bases stayed unmatched. Germline assignment: CDR1 DFQATT and CDR2 SNEGSKA (reference sequence). The CDR3 is CSARAGTGYYEQYF. CDR3 nucleotides: TGCAGTGCTAGGGCCGGGACAGGGTATTACGAGCAGTACTTC.

In its sample, this clonotype was seen many times. The J gene is TRBJ1-2, the V gene TRBV3-1; D gene ambiguous. Germline-derived CDR1 and CDR2 are LGHDT and YNNKEL (reference sequence). The CDR3 loop spans 15 amino acids. V was pared by 3 bases and J by 4 bases, with 15 bases between. In nucleotides, the CDR3 is TGTGCCAGCAGCCAGGTAGACCGACCGCTCTATGGCTACACCTTC. It translates to CASSQVDRPLYGYTF.

Many counts were recorded for this clonotype. The chain has TRBV4-3 and TRBJ2-2, with D maybe TRBD1 (5 bases). Germline CDR1 and CDR2: LGHNA and YSLEER. Trimming removed 4 bases at V and 9 bases at J, with 15 bases between. The CDR3 has 14 amino acids. CDR3 region: CASSPDISPWELFF. CDR3 nucleotide sequence: TGCGCCAGCAGCCCGGACATTTCCCCGTGGGAGCTGTTTTTT.

This clonotype was found many times. The rearrangement uses TRBV10-3 and TRBJ1-3, with D unresolved. The CDR3 runs 14 residues. V gave up 8 bases and J gave up 2 bases, with 13 bases separating them. Germline CDR1 and CDR2: ENHRY and SYGVKD. The CDR3 region is CAIGPTSAGNTIYF. The CDR3 DNA follows: TGTGCCATCGGGCCAACATCGGCTGGAAACACCATATATTTT.

This clonotype was seen repeatedly, ten times or more. This chain joins TRBV27 and TRBJ2-7; D perhaps matches TRBD2 (5 bases). Trimming took off 5 bases at V and 0 bases at J, with 8 bases between the two ends. There are 13 residues in the CDR3. The V gene's germline CDR1 is MNHEY and CDR2 SMNVEV (reference sequence). This CDR3 is CASSLDFSYEQYF. Written as DNA, the CDR3 is TGTGCCAGCAGTCTGGACTTCTCCTACGAGCAGTACTTC.

This clonotype has a count of ten or more. The chain carries TRBV7-9 and TRBJ2-2; either TRBD1 or TRBD2 may supply D (5 bases each). Trimming removed 8 bases at V and 2 bases at J, with 12 bases between. There are 14 residues in the CDR3. Germline-derived CDR1 and CDR2 are SEHNR and FQNEAQ (reference sequence). CDR3 bases: TGTGCCAGCGATTGGGGGAAAAACACCGGGGAGCTGTTTTTT. This sequence encodes CASDWGKNTGELFF.